These 11 T cell receptor beta chains originate from one sample sequenced in a study of CD8 T cells in ankylosing spondylitis (dated by TCRdb to about 2017). The paper's findings and limits, for the study overall: Blood from ankylosing spondylitis patients appeared to be characterized by a TCR beta motif made up of under ten highly homologous amino acid variants.

For these TCRs, the target antigens are not known. The protocol used for the library was 5' RACE. For sequencing, an Illumina HiSeq 2500 was employed. TCRdb reanalyzed the raw reads on its own, using fastp at Q25 for trimming and MiXCR for clone calling, and kept in-frame beta chains. CDR3 protein sequences are deduplicated, and each keeps its most common genes and DNA. This sample comprises about 330,000 distinct CDR3 sequences, 6.5% to 10% of them detected only once. Of the sample, roughly 15% falls within the top ten clones. The sequencing input was blood, either unsorted or a sorted T cell fraction (not recorded which). The receptors were gathered from a male donor with ankylosing spondylitis.

Written as DNA, the CDR3 is TGCGCCAGCAGCTTACAGGGGGCGGATGGAAACACCATATATTTT. Protein: CASSLQGADGNTIYF. This sequence joins TRBV5-1 and TRBJ1-3; TRBD1 agrees at 9 bases. Trimming took 2 bases from V and 3 from J; bases not matched to a gene: 3. Germline CDR1 SGHRS, CDR2 YFSETQ. The CDR3 totals 15 residues.

This clonotype was counted only a few times. The CDR3 DNA sequence: TGTGCCAGCAGCTTAAGTGTAGTGGGGACTGAAGCTTTCTTT. Protein product: CASSLSVVGTEAFF. The chain employs TRBV7-3 and TRBJ1-1; D call uncertain. Trimming took 1 base from V and 5 from J, leaving 11 bases between them. The CDR3 runs to 14 residues. Germline CDR1 is SGHTA and CDR2 is FQGTGA.

This clonotype was seen repeatedly, ten times or more. J is TRBJ2-5 and V is TRBV7-3; TRBD2 might be the D (6 bases). Germline lookup yields CDR1 SGHTA and CDR2 FQGTGA. This CDR3 has 14 amino acids. V was clipped by 5 bases and J by 2 bases, with 12 bases between them. CDR3 in DNA: TGTGCCAGCAGCACCCAAGGAGGGCAAGAGACCCAGTACTTC. Its protein is CASSTQGGQETQYF.

This sequence joins TRBV20-1 and TRBJ2-1, with 13 bases aligning to TRBD2. Trimming took 5 bases from V and 3 from J; bases not matched to a gene: 1. CDR1 DFQATT and CDR2 SNEGSKA come from the germline V gene (reference sequence). CDR3 length: 14 amino acids. The CDR3 sequence: CSARLAGGYNEQFF. CDR3 nucleotide sequence: TGCAGTGCTCGACTAGCGGGAGGCTACAATGAGCAGTTCTTC.

The V gene is TRBV5-1, the J gene TRBJ2-7, with D possibly being TRBD1 (5 bases). Trimming left V 5 bases short and J 6 bases short, with 15 bases between. CDR3 length: 13 amino acids. Per germline, CDR1 SGHRS and CDR2 YFSETQ. CDR3 nucleotide sequence: TGCGCCAGCAGTCTGGACATACTTCTCGAGCAGTACTTC. Translating it yields CASSLDILLEQYF.

The chain is built from TRBV12-3 or TRBV12-4 and TRBJ1-3, with a tentative D call TRBD1 (5 bases). The CDR3 loop spans 16 amino acids. Trimming stripped 3 bases from V and 4 bases from J, with 16 bases between. The CDR3 is CASSLLGPGPGNTIYF. The CDR3 DNA sequence: TGTGCCAGCAGTTTGTTAGGTCCGGGACCGGGAAACACCATATATTTT.

This sequence joins TRBV3-1 and TRBJ2-3, with 9 bases fitting TRBD1. Germline V gene sequence: CDR1 LGHDT, CDR2 YNNKEL (reference sequence). V shed 5 bases, J shed 2 bases, and the junction held 5 bases outside the gene matches. CDR3 length: 15 amino acids. The CDR3 here is CASSGRDRATDTQYF. The CDR3 bases are TGTGCCAGCAGCGGCCGGGACAGGGCCACAGATACGCAGTATTTT.

This clonotype was counted ten times or more. The gene calls are TRBV12-3 or TRBV12-4 and TRBJ2-3; D unclear. The CDR3 spans 14 residues. The V end was cut by 3 bases, the J end by 0 bases, with 7 bases between. As DNA, the CDR3 is TGTGCCAGCAGTTTGTACACTAGCACAGATACGCAGTATTTT. Translation gives CASSLYTSTDTQYF.

This clonotype was seen more than once but under ten times. The V gene is TRBV5-1, the J gene TRBJ2-3, with D possibly TRBD1 on 5 matching bases. This CDR3 has 14 residues. Between the trimmed V and J ends, which lost 0 bases and 5 bases, there was a span of 10 bases. Germline V gene sequence: CDR1 SGHRS, CDR2 YFSETQ. Here the CDR3 DNA reads TGCGCCAGCAGCTTGGTGTACAGGAGAGATACGCAGTATTTT. This encodes CASSLVYRRDTQYF.

The sample holds a few counts of this clonotype. The chain employs TRBV5-1 and TRBJ2-2; TRBD1 matches at 7 bases. The length of the CDR3 is 13 residues. The V segment lost 5 bases and the J segment 6 bases; nucleotides outside the gene matches: 4. The germline V gene has CDR1 SGHRS and CDR2 YFSETQ. Here the CDR3 DNA reads TGCGCCAGCAGTTCACAGGGGCCCGGGGAGCTGTTTTTT. Residues: CASSSQGPGELFF. The variable domain in full, with the rest retrieved from reference TRBV5-1 and TRBJ2-2, is KAGVTQTPRYLIKTRGQQVTLSCSPISGHRSVSWYQQTPGQGLQFLFEYFSETQRNKGNFPGRFSGRQFSNSRSEMNVSTLELGDSALYLCASSSQGPGELFFGEGSRLTVL.

The rearrangement uses TRBV11-2 and TRBJ2-3, with TRBD2 matching 11 bases. Germline V gene lookup returns CDR1 SGHAT and CDR2 FQNNGV. The CDR3 spans 18 residues. After removal of 5 bases from V and 0 bases from J, the junction contained 10 bases not matched to a gene. CDR3 nucleotide sequence: TGTGCCAGCAGCCGCCGGAACATAGCGGGAGGGAGCACAGATACGCAGTATTTT. Its protein is CASSRRNIAGGSTDTQYF.